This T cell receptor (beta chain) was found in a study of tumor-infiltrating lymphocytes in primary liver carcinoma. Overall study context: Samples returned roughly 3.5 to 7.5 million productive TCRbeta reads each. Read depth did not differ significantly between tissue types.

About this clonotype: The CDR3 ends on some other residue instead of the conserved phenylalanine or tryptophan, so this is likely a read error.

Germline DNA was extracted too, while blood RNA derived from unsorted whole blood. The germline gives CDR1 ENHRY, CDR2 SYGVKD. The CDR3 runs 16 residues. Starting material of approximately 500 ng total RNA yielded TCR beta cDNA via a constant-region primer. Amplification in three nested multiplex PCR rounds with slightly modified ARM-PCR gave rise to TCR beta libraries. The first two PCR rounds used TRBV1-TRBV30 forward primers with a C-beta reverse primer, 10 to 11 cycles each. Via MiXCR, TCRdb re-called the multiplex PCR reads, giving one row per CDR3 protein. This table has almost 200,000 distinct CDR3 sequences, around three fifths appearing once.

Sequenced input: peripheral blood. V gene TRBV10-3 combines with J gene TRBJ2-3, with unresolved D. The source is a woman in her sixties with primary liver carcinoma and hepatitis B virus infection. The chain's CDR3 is CSISESTWRSTDTQYS. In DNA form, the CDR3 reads TGTTCCATCAGTGAGTCAACTTGGCGGAGCACAGATACGCAGTATTCT.